These T cell receptor beta chains were read from a single sample in a study of response to subunit inactivated influenza vaccine. A single record per CDR3 protein comes from TCRdb applying MiXCR to the RT-PCR reads. The table includes roughly 570,000 distinct CDR3 sequences, approximately 14% detected once. The starting material was PBMCs from blood, obtained roughly 12 days after vaccination. All receptors come from a man between 45 and 60 years old who received an inactivated influenza vaccine. The CDR3 runs from the conserved cysteine through the conserved F or W. The D gene is left open where the match is weak. Clone size is shown for a subset of rows, as once, few, many or a class of expanded clone.

cdr3_aa cdr3_nt clone_size v_call d_call j_call
CASSLGIFNYEQYF TGTGCCAGCAGCCTTGGGATCTTTAACTACGAGCAGTACTTC - TRBV3-1 - TRBJ2-7
CASSIEGGIYEQYF TGTGCCAGTAGTATAGAGGGCGGAATATACGAGCAGTACTTC - TRBV19 - TRBJ2-7
CASSQDLPRSYNEQFF TGCGCCAGCAGCCAAGATCTCCCTCGCTCCTACAATGAGCAGTTCTTC - TRBV4-3 - TRBJ2-1
CASHREPQETQYF TGTGCCAGCCACCGGGAACCTCAAGAGACCCAGTACTTC - TRBV18 - TRBJ2-5
CATSEPQGRETQYF TGTGCCACCAGTGAACCACAGGGAAGGGAGACCCAGTACTTC - TRBV24-1 - TRBJ2-5
CASRIRGSNTEAFF TGTGCCAGCAGAATTCGGGGCTCAAACACTGAAGCTTTCTTT few TRBV12-3/TRBV12-4 - TRBJ1-1
CASSQGGSYEQYF TGTGCCAGCAGCCAGGGGGGGTCCTACGAGCAGTACTTC few TRBV6-1 - TRBJ2-7
CASSYPTRATGELFF TGTGCCAGCAGTTACCCGACTAGGGCCACCGGGGAGCTGTTTTTT - TRBV6-2/TRBV6-3 - TRBJ2-2
CASNRGQDPDTQYF TGCGCCAGCAATAGGGGACAGGACCCAGATACGCAGTATTTT - TRBV5-1 TRBD1 TRBJ2-3
CSARLAGATEQFF TGCAGTGCAAGACTAGCGGGAGCCACTGAGCAGTTCTTC - TRBV20-1 TRBD2 TRBJ2-1
CASSLITGVYEQYF TGCGCCAGCAGCTTGATTACGGGAGTATACGAGCAGTACTTC - TRBV5-1 - TRBJ2-7
CASSLPGAQYGYTF TGCGCCAGCAGCTTGCCGGGGGCACAATATGGCTACACCTTC - TRBV5-1 - TRBJ1-2
CASSSSPGGVRSSYNEQFF TGTGCCAGCAGCTCTTCTCCAGGGGGCGTGAGGAGCTCCTACAATGAGCAGTTCTTC - TRBV5-4 TRBD1 TRBJ2-1
CSVDPGQNYEQYF TGCAGCGTTGACCCGGGGCAGAACTACGAGCAGTACTTC - TRBV29-1 - TRBJ2-7
CASSLASTGEQFF TGTGCCAGCAGCTTAGCTTCCACTGGCGAGCAGTTCTTC few TRBV11-2 - TRBJ2-1
CASSRRLVRETQYF TGTGCCAGCAGTCGCAGACTTGTTAGAGAGACCCAGTACTTC few TRBV12-3/TRBV12-4 - TRBJ2-5
CASSDAREPQHF TGTGCCAGCAGCGACGCGAGGGAGCCCCAGCATTTT few TRBV12-3/TRBV12-4 - TRBJ1-5